The clone carrying this T cell receptor beta chain was seen at least ten times. CDR1 is LGHDT, CDR2 YNNKEL, per germline (reference sequence). V lost 0 bases, J lost 0 bases, and 11 bases lay in between. CDR3 size: 16 residues. This sample was included in a study of T cells in Graves' hyperthyroidism and ophthalmopathy. Template material for amplifying TCR beta CDR3 regions consisted of RNA transcripts. The HTBI primer set drove a first-round RT-PCR of the TCR CDR3. TCRdb analysed the multiplex PCR reads with MiXCR anew, one entry per CDR3 protein. The table has hundreds of thousands of distinct CDR3 sequences, more than 15% seen once. Ophthalmopathy patients showed a Clinical Activity Score of at least 3, NOSPECS grade of at least 4 and duration under 3 months. Each diagnosis was grounded in clinical symptoms, serum thyroxine and TRAb, thyroid ultrasound, and orbital computed tomography. Fresh 10 ml peripheral blood yielded PBMCs.

The chain joins TRBV3-1 to TRBJ1-2; a weak D match, TRBD1 (6 bases). Source material: blood. This TCR was sampled from a woman in her thirties or forties with Graves' ophthalmopathy. Written as DNA, the CDR3 is TGTGCCAGCAGCCAAGAGGGGGCAGAAGCTAACTATGGCTACACCTTC. Translating gives CASSQEGAEANYGYTF.